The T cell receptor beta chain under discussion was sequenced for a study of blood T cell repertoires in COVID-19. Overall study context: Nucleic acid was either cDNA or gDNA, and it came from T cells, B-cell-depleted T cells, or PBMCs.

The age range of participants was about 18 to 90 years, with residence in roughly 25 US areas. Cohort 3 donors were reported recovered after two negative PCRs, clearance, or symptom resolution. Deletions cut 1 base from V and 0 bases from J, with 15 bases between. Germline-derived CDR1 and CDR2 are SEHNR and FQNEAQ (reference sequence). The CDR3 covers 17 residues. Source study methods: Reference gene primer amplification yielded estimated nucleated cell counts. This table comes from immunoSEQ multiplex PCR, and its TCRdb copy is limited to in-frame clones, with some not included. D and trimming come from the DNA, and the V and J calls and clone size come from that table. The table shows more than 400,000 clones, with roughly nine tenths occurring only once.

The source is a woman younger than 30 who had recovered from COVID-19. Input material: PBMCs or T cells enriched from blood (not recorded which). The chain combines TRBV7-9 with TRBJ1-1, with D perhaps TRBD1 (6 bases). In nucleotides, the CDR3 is TGTGCCAGCAGCTTAGGGGGACAAGGAGTCATGAACACTGAAGCTTTCTTT. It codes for CASSLGGQGVMNTEAFF.